This entry concerns a single T cell receptor beta chain. Its antigen is unknown. It has no much larger one-base neighbor in the sample; base qualities were not kept. The label giving this sample's treatment or condition can be read as: live attenuated yellow fever vaccine strain. PBMCs were isolated from peripheral blood using a standard Ficoll-Paque protocol. Dynabeads CD4 and CD8 positive selection kits were used to isolate the CD4 and CD8 T-cell fractions. TriZol was used to extract RNA from bulk PBMCs, CD4 and CD8 fractions, and dextramer-positive and dextramer-negative fractions. From cysteine to phenylalanine, the CDR3 is 16 amino acids long. Kept here is only the CDR3 DNA, which spans 48 bases and is read in frame from base 1. The germline V gene (reference sequence) gives CDR1 as SGHNT and CDR2 as YYREEE. Trimming leaves V shorter by 3 bases and J shorter by 5 bases, with the junction holding 9 bases beyond the gene matches.

TCR cDNA was synthesized by 5'RACE template switching, through which a universal primer site and unique molecular identifiers were introduced. Priming for cDNA synthesis came from both the TCR alpha and TCR beta constant segments. Two PCR steps were used to amplify libraries, with sample barcodes and sequencing adapters being added in the second step. Libraries were sequenced on Illumina HiSeq 2500 (2x100 bp) or NovaSeq (2x150 bp). The published analysis was carried out like this. Reads were demultiplexed and collapsed into UMI consensus sequences with MIGEC, and V(D)J alignment was performed with MiXCR. Vaccine-responding clonotypes were identified with edgeR using replicate PBMC samples, with FDR below 0.01 and a log2 fold change above 5 up to day 15 being required. Bulk clonotypes were assigned CD4 or CD8 identity according to which sequenced CD4 or CD8 repertoire held them at higher abundance. In-frame beta chains were kept once TCRdb had trimmed the public reads at Q25 with fastp and called clones with MiXCR. Rows matching on CDR3 protein sequence are summarized as one entry with the most common DNA and genes. TCRdb's processing, not the study's, gives the V and J calls here. Recorded for this sample are 200,000 to 300,000 distinct CDR3 sequences; 10% to 15% of them occurred a single time. 0.4% to 0.65% of the sample comes from the top ten.

These data come from a study of T cells after yellow fever vaccination (dated by TCRdb to between 2017 and 2020). As for the study more broadly: The SMART-Seq v4 Ultra Low Input RNA kit was used to prepare libraries from fractions with low cell numbers. Bulk TCR alpha and beta repertoires were sequenced longitudinally to track T-cell clones before and after primary and booster YFV17D yellow fever vaccination. Two healthy male donors, one aged 18 to 29 and one aged 30 to 40 years, were included in the cohort. Blood was collected at multiple timepoints before and after primary and secondary immunization, and bulk PBMC replicates and cell subsets were isolated. The investigation overall reported the following: FACS-sorted repertoires could contain abundant contaminating clonotypes from the bulk population, so computational filtering was required. After the booster, most clones that had expanded after primary vaccination were detected again (about 95% of CD4 and more than 80% of CD8), suggesting broad maintenance of memory. Compared with the primary T-cell response, the secondary T-cell response was faster but weaker, reaching its peak on day 5 rather than on day 15. The study included only a couple of donors, which limits how far the findings can be generalized. A small share of clonotypes occurred in both CD4 and CD8 compartments, likely arising from convergent recombination.

Here the chain combines TRBV5-4 and TRBJ2-2, and 8 junctional nucleotides match TRBD2. This TCR came from a man aged 30 to 45 who received the YFV17D yellow fever vaccine. The input for sequencing was CD4+ T cells sorted from PBMCs, taken 45 days after the yellow fever booster vaccination. The CDR3 protein: CASSYSGSLGTGELFF. The nucleotide sequence is given as TGTGCCAGCAGCTACAGCGGGAGTTTAGGAACCGGGGAGCTGTTTTTT.